The present entry profiles one T cell receptor (beta chain) with its context. This specimen comes from a study of shared clonotypes between healthy human individuals. The CDR3 loop spans 18 amino acids. J was trimmed by 7 bases and V by 5 bases; bases with no gene match: 16. In germline, CDR1 is LNHDA, CDR2 SQIVND (reference sequence). Method: immunoSEQ multiplex PCR; TCRdb's copy keeps in-frame clones and lacks some. The sample yields about 2.2 million clones, approximately 92% seen once. Selected positively for CCR7 and CD45RO-negative, naive CD8 cells excluded terminally differentiated effector memory CD45RA+ cells. Donors were Caucasian adults residing in Nashville, Tennessee, USA.

This chain connects TRBV19 to TRBJ2-7; 14 bases align to TRBD2. The origin of this receptor is a man between 18 and 29 years old in good health. Some clones in this sample may be carry-over from other donors' samples. What was sequenced was naive CD8+ T cells from PBMCs. The CDR3, as DNA: TGTGCCAGTAGTCTCCATTCCCGGACTAGCGGGAGGATTTGGGAGCAGTACTTC. Translating gives CASSLHSRTSGRIWEQYF.